Listed here are 7 T cell receptor beta chains from one sample, sequenced in a study of blood T cells in healthy people across ages. PCR was performed a second time for about 6 to 12 cycles using a sample-barcoded 5' primer and a J-beta primer mix. MiXCR was run by TCRdb on the 5' RACE reads, yielding one entry per CDR3 protein. The data show about 1.5 million distinct CDR3 sequences, with around two fifths seen just once and 7% to 9.5% held by the top ten. Sequencing used blood. These receptor sequences come from a young woman in good health.

The chain combines TRBV7-9 with TRBJ2-3; the D gene is possibly TRBD2 (6 bases). Germline V gene lookup returns CDR1 SEHNR and CDR2 FQNEAQ (reference sequence). The germline V and J ends were trimmed by 4 bases and 2 bases, with 16 bases remaining between them. CDR3 length: 16 amino acids. The CDR3 here is CASSSSEAGLTDTQYF. CDR3 coding DNA: TGTGCCAGCAGCTCCTCCGAAGCGGGCCTCACAGATACGCAGTATTTT.

This clonotype was recorded a few times. The genes are TRBV11-2 and TRBJ2-7, with D uncertain. The CDR3 contains 15 residues. Germline V lookup: CDR1 SGHAT, CDR2 FQNNGV. Trimming left V 0 bases short and J 5 bases short, with 14 bases between. CDR3 region: CASSLDDVGLDEQYF. CDR3 nucleotide sequence: TGTGCCAGCAGCTTAGATGATGTTGGGCTAGACGAGCAGTACTTC.

J is TRBJ1-3 and V is TRBV4-2; no clear D gene. The CDR3 spans 17 residues. Germline V CDR1 and CDR2: LGHNA, YNFKEQ. Trimming shortened V by 0 bases and J by 4 bases, and 16 bases separated the two germline ends. The CDR3, as DNA: TGTGCCAGCAGCCAAGATTTACGCAAGGATATCGGAAACACCATATATTTT. This gives the protein CASSQDLRKDIGNTIYF.

The chain couples TRBV4-1 to TRBJ1-1, with D tentatively TRBD1 (5 bases). The CDR3 covers 13 residues. CDR1 is MGHRA, CDR2 YSYEKL, per germline. Trimming took 5 bases from V and 6 from J, leaving 13 bases between them. In DNA form, the CDR3 reads TGCGCCAGCAGCTACTACTTGGGGGCTGAAGCTTTCTTT. Translating gives CASSYYLGAEAFF.

The sample holds a few counts of this clonotype. V gene TRBV20-1 combines with J gene TRBJ2-3, with 8 nucleotides matching TRBD2. V lost 7 bases and J lost 5; bases outside the gene matches: 8. Germline values: CDR1 DFQATT, CDR2 SNEGSKA (reference sequence). The CDR3 has 13 amino acids. CDR3 nucleotides: TGCAGTGGTCAGCGGGAGCCCCGAGATACGCAGTATTTT. This codes for CSGQREPRDTQYF.

This clonotype was counted only a few times. The V call is TRBV4-1, the J call TRBJ1-1, with a possible D match to TRBD1 (5 bases). V was shortened by 3 bases and J by 5 bases, with 10 bases between the two germline ends. Germline CDR1 and CDR2: MGHRA and YSYEKL. The CDR3 is made up of 13 amino acids. In DNA form, the CDR3 reads TGCGCCAGCAGCCAGACAGTCTGGACTGAAGCTTTCTTT. Translated, it gives CASSQTVWTEAFF.

To note about this clonotype: Since a much larger clone is just one base distant, this may be a read error. This rearrangement joins TRBV12-3 or TRBV12-4 to TRBJ2-1; D is possibly TRBD1 (6 bases). The CDR3 is 15 amino acids. CDR3 sequence reads: CAGSLGSGAYNEQFF. CDR3 DNA: TGTGCCGGCAGTTTAGGCTCAGGGGCGTACAATGAGCAGTTCTTC.